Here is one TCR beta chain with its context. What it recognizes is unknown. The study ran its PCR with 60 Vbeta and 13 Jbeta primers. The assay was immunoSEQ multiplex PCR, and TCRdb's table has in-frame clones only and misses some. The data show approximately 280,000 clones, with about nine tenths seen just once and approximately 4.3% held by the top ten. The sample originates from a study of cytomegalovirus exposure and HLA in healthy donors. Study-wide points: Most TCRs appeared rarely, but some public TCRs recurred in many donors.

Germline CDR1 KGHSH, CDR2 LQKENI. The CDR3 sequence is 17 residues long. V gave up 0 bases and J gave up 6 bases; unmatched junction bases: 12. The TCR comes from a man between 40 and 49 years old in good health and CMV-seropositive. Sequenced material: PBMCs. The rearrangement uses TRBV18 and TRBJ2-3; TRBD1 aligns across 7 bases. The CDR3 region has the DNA TGTGCCAGCTCACCACCGATAGGGGGCGCCTTTGCGGATACGCAGTATTTT. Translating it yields CASSPPIGGAFADTQYF.